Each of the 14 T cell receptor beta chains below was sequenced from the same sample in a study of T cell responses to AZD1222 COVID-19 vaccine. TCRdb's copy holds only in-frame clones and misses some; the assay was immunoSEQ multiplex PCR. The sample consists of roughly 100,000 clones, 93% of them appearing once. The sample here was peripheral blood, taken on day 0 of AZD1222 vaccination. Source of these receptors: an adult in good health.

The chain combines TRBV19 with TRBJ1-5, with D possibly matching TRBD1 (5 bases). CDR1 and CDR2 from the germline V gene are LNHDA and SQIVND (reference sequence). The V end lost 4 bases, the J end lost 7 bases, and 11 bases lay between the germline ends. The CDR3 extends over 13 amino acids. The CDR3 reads CASSTQGPQPQHF. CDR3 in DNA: TGTGCCAGTAGTACCCAGGGCCCCCAGCCCCAGCATTTT.

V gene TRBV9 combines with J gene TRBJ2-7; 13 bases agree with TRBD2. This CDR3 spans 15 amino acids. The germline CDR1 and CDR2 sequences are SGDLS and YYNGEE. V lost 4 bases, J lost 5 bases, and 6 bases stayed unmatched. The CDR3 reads CASSSRLAGGDEQYF. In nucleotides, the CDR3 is TGTGCCAGCAGCTCTCGACTAGCGGGAGGAGACGAGCAGTACTTC.

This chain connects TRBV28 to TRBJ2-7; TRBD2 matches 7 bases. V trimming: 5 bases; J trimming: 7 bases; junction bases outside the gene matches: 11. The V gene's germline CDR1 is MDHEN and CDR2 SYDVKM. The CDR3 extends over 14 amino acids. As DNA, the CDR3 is TGTGCCAGCAGTGGGGAGGGAGGTCTGGGAGAGCAGTACTTC. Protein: CASSGEGGLGEQYF.

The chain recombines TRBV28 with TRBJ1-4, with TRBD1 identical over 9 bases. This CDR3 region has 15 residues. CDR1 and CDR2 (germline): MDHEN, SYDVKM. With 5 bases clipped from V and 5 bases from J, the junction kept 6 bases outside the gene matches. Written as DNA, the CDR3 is TGTGCCAGCAGTCTAGGACAGGGGCCAAATGAAAAACTGTTTTTT. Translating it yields CASSLGQGPNEKLFF.

The CDR3 loop reads CATLEGGTAGELFF. CDR3 nucleotides: TGTGCCACCCTGGAGGGGGGAACTGCCGGGGAGCTGTTTTTT. The V and J genes are TRBV13 and TRBJ2-2; D is tentatively TRBD1 or TRBD2 (6 bases each). Trimming left V 10 bases short and J 6 bases short, with 18 bases between. The CDR3 is 14 residues long. Per germline, CDR1 PRHDT and CDR2 FYEKMQ (reference sequence).

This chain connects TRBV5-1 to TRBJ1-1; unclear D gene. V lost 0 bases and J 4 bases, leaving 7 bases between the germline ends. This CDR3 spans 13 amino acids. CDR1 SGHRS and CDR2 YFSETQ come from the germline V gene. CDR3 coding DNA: TGCGCCAGCAGCTTGGGGGCCAGCACTGAAGCTTTCTTT. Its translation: CASSLGASTEAFF.

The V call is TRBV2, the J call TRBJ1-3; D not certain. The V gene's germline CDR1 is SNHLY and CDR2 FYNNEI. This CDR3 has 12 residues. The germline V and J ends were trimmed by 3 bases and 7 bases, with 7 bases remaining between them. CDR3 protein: CASSDRGNTIYF. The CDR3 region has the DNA TGTGCCAGCAGTGATCGAGGGAACACCATATATTTT.

The DNA of the CDR3 is TGTGCCCGGGAGACAGGCTATAATTCACCCCTCCACTTT. This codes for CARETGYNSPLHF. This chain uses TRBV30 with TRBJ1-6, with D perhaps matching TRBD1 (6 bases). V gave up 8 bases and J gave up 3 bases, with 11 bases separating them. Germline V gene sequence: CDR1 GTSNPN, CDR2 SVGIG (reference sequence). The CDR3 extends over 13 amino acids. The entire variable domain, with the rest obtained from reference TRBV30 and TRBJ1-6, is as follows: SQTIHQWPATLVQPVGSPLSLECTVEGTSNPNLYWYRQAAGRGLQLLFYSVGIGQISSEVPQNLSASRPQDRQFILSSKKLLLSDSGFYLCARETGYNSPLHFGNGTRLTVT.

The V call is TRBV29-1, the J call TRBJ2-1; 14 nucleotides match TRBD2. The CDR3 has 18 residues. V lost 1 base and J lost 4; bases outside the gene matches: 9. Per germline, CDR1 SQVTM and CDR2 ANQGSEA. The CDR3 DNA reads TGCAGCGTTGAAGGACGAGGGACTAGCGGGAGTATATACAATGAGCAGTTCTTC. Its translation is CSVEGRGTSGSIYNEQFF.

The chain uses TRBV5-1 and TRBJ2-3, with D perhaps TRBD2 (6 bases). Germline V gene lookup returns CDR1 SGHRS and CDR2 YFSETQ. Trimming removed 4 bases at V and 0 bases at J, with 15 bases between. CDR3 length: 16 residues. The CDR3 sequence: CASSRGTDTSTDTQYF. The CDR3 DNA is TGCGCCAGCAGCCGAGGGACTGACACTAGCACAGATACGCAGTATTTT.

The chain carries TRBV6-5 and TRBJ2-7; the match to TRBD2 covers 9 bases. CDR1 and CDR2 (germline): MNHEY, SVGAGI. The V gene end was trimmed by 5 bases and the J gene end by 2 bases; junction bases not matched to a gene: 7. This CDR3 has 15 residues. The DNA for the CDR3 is TGTGCCAGCAGTCCAGGACTAGCGAAAACCTACGAGCAGTACTTC. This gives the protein CASSPGLAKTYEQYF.

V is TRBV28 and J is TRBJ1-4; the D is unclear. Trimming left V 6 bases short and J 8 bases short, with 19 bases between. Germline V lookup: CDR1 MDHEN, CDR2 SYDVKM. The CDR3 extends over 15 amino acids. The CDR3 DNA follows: TGTGCCAGCAGCTCCGGACCCGGGGTCGAAGAAAAACTGTTTTTT. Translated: CASSSGPGVEEKLFF.

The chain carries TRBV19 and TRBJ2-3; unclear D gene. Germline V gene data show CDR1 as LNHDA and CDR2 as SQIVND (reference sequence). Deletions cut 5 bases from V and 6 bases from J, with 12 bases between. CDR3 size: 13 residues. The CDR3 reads CASSYNLADTQYF. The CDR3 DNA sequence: TGTGCCAGTAGTTACAACTTGGCGGATACGCAGTATTTT. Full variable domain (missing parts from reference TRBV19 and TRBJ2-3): DGGITQSPKYLFRKEGQNVTLSCEQNLNHDAMYWYRQDPGQGLRLIYYSQIVNDFQKGDIAEGYSVSREKKESFPLTVTSAQKNPTAFYLCASSYNLADTQYFGPGTRLTVL.

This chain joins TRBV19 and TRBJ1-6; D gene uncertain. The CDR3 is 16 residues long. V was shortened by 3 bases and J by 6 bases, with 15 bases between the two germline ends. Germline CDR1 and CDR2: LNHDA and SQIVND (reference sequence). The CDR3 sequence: CASSMRVGTFNSPLHF. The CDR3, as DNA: TGTGCCAGTAGTATGAGAGTCGGCACCTTTAATTCACCCCTCCACTTT.